This T cell receptor (beta chain) appears in the sequencing data of a study of T cell responses to AZD1222 COVID-19 vaccine. The CDR3 has 15 residues. Trimming took 5 bases from V and 3 from J, leaving 14 bases between them. Germline assignment: CDR1 SGHVS and CDR2 FQNEAQ. Comments on this clone: Its antigen is unknown.

Study findings and constraints: A rise in Spike-specific TCR breadth and depth followed two AZD1222 doses.

Repertoires were generated with immunoSEQ multiplex PCR, while TCRdb's copy carries only in-frame clones and drops some. The sample lists 60,000 to 70,000 clones, over 75% occurring once. The V call is TRBV7-8, the J call TRBJ1-5; D gene ambiguous. This clonotype was obtained from an adult in good health. Here the sequenced sample was peripheral blood, taken on day 0 of AZD1222 vaccination. CDR3 DNA sequence: TGTGCCAGCAGCGGAACAACAGAAATCAATCAGCCCCAGCATTTT. It codes for CASSGTTEINQPQHF.